These 11 T cell receptor beta chains were all obtained from the same sample, sequenced in a study of long-term antiretroviral therapy in people with HIV. The authors ran the immunoSEQ assay, v3.0, at survey level. The data were produced by immunoSEQ multiplex PCR, yet TCRdb's version contains in-frame clones alone and is incomplete. Among 25,000 to 35,000 clones listed, roughly 90% were seen once. The material sequenced was unsorted PBMCs, taken 0.5 years after starting antiretroviral therapy. The receptors originated from a young woman with HIV.

The chain couples TRBV9 to TRBJ2-7; D may be TRBD2 (6 bases). CDR1 and CDR2 from the germline V gene are SGDLS and YYNGEE. This CDR3 contains 14 residues. Trimming took 0 bases from V and 7 from J, leaving 14 bases between them. CDR3 loop: CASSVDGDSWEQYF. CDR3 bases: TGTGCCAGCAGCGTAGACGGGGACTCGTGGGAGCAGTACTTC. The full variable domain, completed using reference TRBV9 and TRBJ2-7, is DSGVTQTPKHLITATGQRVTLRCSPRSGDLSVYWYQQSLDQGLQFLIQYYNGEERAKGNILERFSAQQFPDLHSELNLSSLELGDSALYFCASSVDGDSWEQYFGPGTRLTVT.

The V gene is TRBV9, the J gene TRBJ2-2; a possible D gene is TRBD1 (5 bases). The V and J ends lost 4 bases and 0 bases respectively, with 13 bases between them. The CDR3 is 16 residues long. Germline V gene data show CDR1 as SGDLS and CDR2 as YYNGEE. The CDR3 loop reads CASSQNPTANTGELFF. CDR3 coding DNA: TGTGCCAGCAGCCAGAACCCGACAGCGAACACCGGGGAGCTGTTTTTT. The full variable domain, its missing parts supplied by reference TRBV9 and TRBJ2-2, is DSGVTQTPKHLITATGQRVTLRCSPRSGDLSVYWYQQSLDQGLQFLIQYYNGEERAKGNILERFSAQQFPDLHSELNLSSLELGDSALYFCASSQNPTANTGELFFGEGSRLTVL.

The rearrangement links TRBV4-3 to TRBJ1-2; maybe TRBD1 (5 bases). The V gene lost 0 bases and the J gene lost 4 bases, with 24 bases spanning the gap. The CDR3 extends over 19 amino acids. Germline CDR1 is LGHNA and CDR2 is YSLEER. The CDR3 DNA follows: TGCGCCAGCAGCCAAGATTTGGGTACCGGGGCCCGGAAAGCCTATGGCTACACCTTC. Encoded protein: CASSQDLGTGARKAYGYTF.

This sequence joins TRBV14 and TRBJ2-7; D call uncertain. The CDR3 extends over 13 amino acids. Germline V gene sequence: CDR1 SGHDN, CDR2 FVKESK. V was cut by 5 bases and J by 3 bases, with 11 bases left in between. In DNA, the CDR3 is TGTGCCAGCAGCGAACTACACTTCTACGAGCAGTACTTC. The encoded protein is CASSELHFYEQYF. The whole variable domain, remainder taken from reference TRBV14 and TRBJ2-7, is EAGVTQFPSHSVIEKGQTVTLRCDPISGHDNLYWYRRVMGKEIKFLLHFVKESKQDESGMPNNRFLAERTGGTYSTLKVQPAELEDSGVYFCASSELHFYEQYFGPGTRLTVT.

The J gene is TRBJ2-1, the V gene TRBV2, with a possible D match to TRBD2 (5 bases). This CDR3 comprises 14 residues. Trimming cost V 3 bases and J 7 bases, with 13 bases left between them. CDR1 is SNHLY, CDR2 FYNNEI, per germline. The CDR3 DNA reads as TGTGCCAGCAGTGATGGAGGTGAGGTGAATGAGCAGTTCTTC. It yields the protein CASSDGGEVNEQFF.

This chain links TRBV7-3 with TRBJ2-1; TRBD2 aligns across 9 bases. Trimming cost V 6 bases and J 0 bases; bases outside gene matches: 3. CDR3 length: 15 amino acids. CDR1 is SGHTA and CDR2 is FQGTGA in the germline V gene. The CDR3 loop reads CASSFSGSSYNEQFF. DNA of the CDR3: TGTGCCAGCAGTTTTAGCGGGAGCTCCTACAATGAGCAGTTCTTC.

The rearrangement links TRBV5-1 to TRBJ1-2; tentative D call: TRBD1 (5 bases). CDR3 length: 14 amino acids. Germline CDR1 is SGHRS and CDR2 is YFSETQ. V shed 4 bases and J shed 3 bases, with 13 bases lying between them. In DNA form, the CDR3 reads TGCGCCAGCAGCCGTCCGGGGGTAGACTATGGCTACACCTTC. It codes for CASSRPGVDYGYTF.

This chain joins TRBV7-2 and TRBJ2-2, with no clear D. This CDR3 contains 15 residues. CDR1 is SGHTA and CDR2 is FQGNSA in the germline V gene. Trimming removed 4 bases from V and 1 base from J, with 10 bases in between. The CDR3 protein is CASSWTPVNTGELFF. The CDR3 DNA reads TGTGCCAGCAGCTGGACCCCAGTGAACACCGGGGAGCTGTTTTTT.

CDR3 region: CASKGTGGYYEQYF. CDR3 coding DNA: TGTGCCAGTAAGGGAACAGGGGGCTACTACGAGCAGTACTTC. The chain has TRBV19 and TRBJ2-7, with 9 bases that match TRBD1. CDR1 LNHDA and CDR2 SQIVND come from the germline V gene (reference sequence). CDR3 length equals 14 residues. V shed 7 bases and J 3 bases; nucleotides not matched to a gene: 7.

The chain links TRBV19 to TRBJ2-7; D may correspond to TRBD1 or TRBD2 (6 bases each). The V gene lost 1 base and the J gene lost 6 bases, with 10 bases spanning the gap. CDR3 length equals 13 residues. In germline, CDR1 is LNHDA, CDR2 SQIVND (reference sequence). CDR3: CASSIGGGSEQYF. CDR3 nucleotide sequence: TGTGCCAGTAGTATAGGAGGGGGGAGCGAGCAGTACTTC. Drawing the rest from reference TRBV19 and TRBJ2-7, the complete variable domain is DGGITQSPKYLFRKEGQNVTLSCEQNLNHDAMYWYRQDPGQGLRLIYYSQIVNDFQKGDIAEGYSVSREKKESFPLTVTSAQKNPTAFYLCASSIGGGSEQYFGPGTRLTVT.

The chain combines TRBV4-3 with TRBJ2-1; 12 bases match TRBD2. CDR3 length equals 19 residues. Germline V gene data show CDR1 as LGHNA and CDR2 as YSLEER. Trimming at V came to 0 bases and at J to 4 bases, leaving 10 bases not matched to a gene. CDR3 in amino acids: CASSQDPFKTSGSYNEQFF. The CDR3 bases are TGCGCCAGCAGCCAAGATCCCTTCAAGACTAGCGGGAGTTACAATGAGCAGTTCTTC.